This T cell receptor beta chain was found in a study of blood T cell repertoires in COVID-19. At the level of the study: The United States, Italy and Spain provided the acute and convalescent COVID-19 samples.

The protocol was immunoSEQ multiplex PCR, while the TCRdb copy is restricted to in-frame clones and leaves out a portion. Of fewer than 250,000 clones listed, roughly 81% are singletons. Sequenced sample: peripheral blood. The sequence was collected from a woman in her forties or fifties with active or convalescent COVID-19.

In DNA, the CDR3 is TGTGCCAGTAACAAGGGGGCGATGACCAGCAATCAGCCCCAGCATTTT. Translation: CASNKGAMTSNQPQHF. The rearrangement links TRBV19 to TRBJ1-5; 7 nucleotides agree with TRBD1. CDR3 length equals 16 residues. The J segment lost 1 base and the V segment lost 7 bases, leaving 10 bases of the junction unmatched. Germline CDR1 is LNHDA and CDR2 is SQIVND (reference sequence).